The rows below give T cell receptor beta chains drawn from one sample of a study of blood T cell repertoires in COVID-19. Sequencing used immunoSEQ multiplex PCR; TCRdb keeps in-frame clones, though not all of them. In the table there are 70,000 to 95,000 clones, roughly 90% of which are singletons. Sequenced sample: peripheral blood. The origin of the receptors is a human donor with active COVID-19. The donor label of this sample is uncertain. Each CDR3 is given with its conserved first and last residue. The D gene is left open where the match is weak. Clone size appears in some rows only: once, few, many, or a class for an expanded clone.

d_gene | j_gene | abundance | v_gene | CDR3nt | CDR3aa
- | TRBJ2-3 | - | TRBV19 | TGTGCCAGTAGTTTTAGGACAGAGGGCACAGATACGCAGTATTTT | CASSFRTEGTDTQYF
- | TRBJ2-3 | once | TRBV7-9 | TGTGCCAGCAGCTTGAATTGGGGCGACACAGATACGCAGTATTTT | CASSLNWGDTDTQYF
- | TRBJ1-3 | - | TRBV6-5 | TGTGCCAGCAGTTACAGGGGCGGTGGAAACACCATATATTTT | CASSYRGGGNTIYF
- | TRBJ2-5 | once | TRBV23-1 | TGCGCCAGCAGTCAATCCGGACTCACTCAACGCCAAGAGACCCAGTACTTC | CASSQSGLTQRQETQYF
TRBD1 | TRBJ2-3 | - | TRBV9 | TGTGCCAGCAGCGGGACAGGGGGCGTGGGAGATACGCAGTATTTT | CASSGTGGVGDTQYF
- | TRBJ2-7 | - | TRBV6-1 | TGTGCCAGCAGTGAAAGGGCGGGGAGCTCCTACGAGCAGTACTTC | CASSERAGSSYEQYF
- | TRBJ1-2 | - | TRBV6-5 | TGTGCCAGCAGTTACGGGTTCACAGGGTATGGCTACACCTTC | CASSYGFTGYGYTF
TRBD1 | TRBJ2-3 | - | TRBV7-9 | TGTGCCAGCAGCCAAGGGGGCATAGATACGCAGTATTTT | CASSQGGIDTQYF
- | TRBJ1-5 | - | TRBV7-8 | TGTGCCACCACGGACATCTATAGCAATCAGCCCCAGCATTTT | CATTDIYSNQPQHF
- | TRBJ2-5 | - | TRBV5-6 | TGTGCCAGCAGCTTTCTAGCGAGGGGCGGGGAGACCCAGTACTTC | CASSFLARGGETQYF
- | TRBJ1-5 | few | TRBV24-1 | TGTGCCACCAGCAGGGGTGGAGGTCAGCCCCAGCATTTT | CATSRGGGQPQHF
- | TRBJ2-2 | - | TRBV6-6 | TGTGCCAGCAGTTACTCGAGGAGCGTATCCCTCGAGCTGTTTTTT | CASSYSRSVSLELFF
- | TRBJ2-6 | - | TRBV10-1 | TGCGCCAGCAGCTCAAATCGCGCCGGGGCCAACGTCCTGACTTTC | CASSSNRAGANVLTF
- | TRBJ1-1 | - | TRBV5-5 | TGTGCCAGCAGCTTGCCTCGACAGTACACTGAAGCTTTCTTT | CASSLPRQYTEAFF
- | TRBJ2-3 | once | TRBV7-2 | TGTGCCAGCAGCATCAGACAGGGCACAGATACGCAGTATTTT | CASSIRQGTDTQYF
TRBD2 | TRBJ2-3 | once | TRBV7-8 | TGTGCCAGCACCCCCCTTCACCCCATCGGCGGGGGAGGAGGAGATACGCAGTATTTT | CASTPLHPIGGGGGDTQYF
- | TRBJ1-2 | once | TRBV10-3 | TGTGCCATCAGTGAGGGAGGGGTCGCTAACTATGGCTACACCTTC | CAISEGGVANYGYTF
- | TRBJ2-6 | - | TRBV11-2 | TGTGCCAGCAGCTTAGATTTGAGGGTGGGTGGGGCCAACGTCCTGACTTTC | CASSLDLRVGGANVLTF
TRBD1 | TRBJ2-3 | - | TRBV28 | TGTGCCAGCAGTGGACAGGGCGGGACAGATACGCAGTATTTT | CASSGQGGTDTQYF
- | TRBJ1-1 | - | TRBV9 | TGTGCCAGCAGCGTAGGGACGGGAAACACTGAAGCTTTCTTT | CASSVGTGNTEAFF
- | TRBJ2-7 | - | TRBV6-5 | TGTGCCAGCAGTTTGTTTGCCAGCTCCTACGAGCAGTACTTC | CASSLFASSYEQYF
- | TRBJ2-6 | - | TRBV7-2 | TGTGCCAGCAGCTTAGCGGGCAGGCCTGGGGCCAACGTCCTGACTTTC | CASSLAGRPGANVLTF
TRBD1 | TRBJ1-1 | few | TRBV5-1 | TGCGCCAGCAGCTTGGCCGCCGCAGGGGGCAACACTGAAGCTTTCTTT | CASSLAAAGGNTEAFF
- | TRBJ2-7 | - | TRBV7-2 | TGTGCCAGCAGCTTATTCGGCCCCCGGGACGAGCAGTACTTC | CASSLFGPRDEQYF
- | TRBJ2-7 | - | TRBV19 | TGTGCCAGTAGTAGCAGAGGGCTCTCCTACGAGCAGTACTTC | CASSSRGLSYEQYF
- | TRBJ1-1 | - | TRBV7-2 | TGTGCCAGCAGCTTAGTAGGGTCCGGGGTCACTGAAGCTTTCTTT | CASSLVGSGVTEAFF
- | TRBJ1-2 | - | TRBV27 | TGTGCCAGCAGTATGACTCCACCCCGGACTAACTATGGCTACACCTTC | CASSMTPPRTNYGYTF
- | TRBJ2-7 | - | TRBV7-3 | TGTGCCAGCAGCTTAGAGGCCGGCTACGAGCAGTACTTC | CASSLEAGYEQYF
- | TRBJ1-5 | - | TRBV2 | TGTGCCAGCAGGCCGGGATCTTATAGCAATCAGCCCCAGCATTTT | CASRPGSYSNQPQHF
TRBD1 | TRBJ1-2 | - | TRBV7-9 | TGTGCCAGCAGCCCGGGACAGTATGGCTACACCTTC | CASSPGQYGYTF
TRBD2 | TRBJ2-5 | - | TRBV7-9 | TGTGCCAGCAGCTTAGCGGCGGGGGGCGACTGGGAGACCCAGTACTTC | CASSLAAGGDWETQYF
- | TRBJ2-5 | - | TRBV7-2 | TGTGCCAGCAGCCGGTCTGCCAGGGGTTTCGGAGAGACCCAGTACTTC | CASSRSARGFGETQYF
TRBD2 | TRBJ2-1 | - | TRBV2 | TGTGCCAGCAGAGGGACTAGCGGGGAGGCCCGCTCCTACAATGAGCAGTTCTTC | CASRGTSGEARSYNEQFF
- | TRBJ1-2 | - | TRBV3-1/TRBV3-2 | TGTGCCAGCAGCCAAGTGCGTACGTCCAACTATGGCTACACCTTC | CASSQVRTSNYGYTF
TRBD2 | TRBJ2-3 | - | TRBV3-1/TRBV3-2 | TGTGCCAGCAGCCAAGTGACTAGCGGGGGGGGCACAGATACGCAGTATTTT | CASSQVTSGGGTDTQYF
TRBD2 | TRBJ2-1 | - | TRBV4-1 | TGCGCCAGCAGCCAAAAAGGTGCATCAGCGGGGGGGCGTGTTGAGCAGTTCTTC | CASSQKGASAGGRVEQFF
TRBD1 | TRBJ2-5 | - | TRBV13 | TGTGCCAGCAGCGGCCTAGGACAGGACAGACAAGAGACCCAGTACTTC | CASSGLGQDRQETQYF
- | TRBJ1-2 | - | TRBV6-6 | TGTGCCAGCAGCCCATACACCGAGGGACCCCAGGGGGGCTACACCTTC | CASSPYTEGPQGGYTF
- | TRBJ1-2 | - | TRBV7-2 | TGTGCCAGCAGCGCCTCCCCGGCTAACTATGGCTACACCTTC | CASSASPANYGYTF
TRBD2 | TRBJ2-3 | - | TRBV7-2 | TGTGCCAGCAGCCGGGGGGGGAGCACAGATACGCAGTATTTT | CASSRGGSTDTQYF
TRBD1 | TRBJ1-2 | - | TRBV6-6 | TGTGCCAGCAGACCAAGACAGGGGTCAGTTCATGGCTACACCTTC | CASRPRQGSVHGYTF
- | TRBJ1-1 | - | TRBV4-1 | TGCGCCAGCAGCCAAGATCCGGGGTTGAACACTGAAGCTTTCTTT | CASSQDPGLNTEAFF
TRBD1 | TRBJ1-2 | - | TRBV6-5 | TGTGCCAGCAGCCGCCGAGAGACAGGGGATGGCTACACCTTC | CASSRRETGDGYTF
- | TRBJ2-3 | - | TRBV27 | TGTGCCAGCAGCCTCCTCCTCCGGGGAAAAAGCACAGATACGCAGTATTTT | CASSLLLRGKSTDTQYF
TRBD1 | TRBJ2-3 | - | TRBV29-1 | TGCAGCGTCTATCAGGGGGTTTCTCTGAGCACAGATACGCAGTATTTT | CSVYQGVSLSTDTQYF